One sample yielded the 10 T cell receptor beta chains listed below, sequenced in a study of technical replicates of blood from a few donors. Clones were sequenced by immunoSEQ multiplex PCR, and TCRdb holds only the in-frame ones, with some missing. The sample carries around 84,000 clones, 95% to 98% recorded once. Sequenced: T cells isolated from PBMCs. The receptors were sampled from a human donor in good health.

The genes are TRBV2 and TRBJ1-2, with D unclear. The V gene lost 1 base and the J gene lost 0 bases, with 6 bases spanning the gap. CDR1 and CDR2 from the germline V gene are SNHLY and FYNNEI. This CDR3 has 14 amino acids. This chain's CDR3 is CASSEGAANYGYTF. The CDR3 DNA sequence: TGTGCCAGCAGTGAAGGGGCTGCTAACTATGGCTACACCTTC.

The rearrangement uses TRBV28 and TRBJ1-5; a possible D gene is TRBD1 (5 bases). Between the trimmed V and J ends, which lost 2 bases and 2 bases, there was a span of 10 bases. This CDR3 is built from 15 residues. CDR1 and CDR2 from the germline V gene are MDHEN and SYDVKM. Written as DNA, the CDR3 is TGTGCCAGCAGTTTAGTTGGGGCCCGCAATCAGCCCCAGCATTTT. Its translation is CASSLVGARNQPQHF.

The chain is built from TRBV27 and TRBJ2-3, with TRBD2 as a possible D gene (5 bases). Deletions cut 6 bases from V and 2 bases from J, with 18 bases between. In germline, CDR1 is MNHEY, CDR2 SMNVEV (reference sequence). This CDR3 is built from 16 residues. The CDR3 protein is CASRRAPRGNTDTQYF. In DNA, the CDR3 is TGTGCCAGCAGGCGGGCCCCAAGAGGGAACACAGATACGCAGTATTTT.

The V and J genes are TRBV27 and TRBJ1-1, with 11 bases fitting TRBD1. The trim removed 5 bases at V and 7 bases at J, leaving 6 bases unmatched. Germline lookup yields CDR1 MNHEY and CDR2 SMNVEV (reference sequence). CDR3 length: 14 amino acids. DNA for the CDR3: TGTGCCAGCAGTGAGGGACAGGGGGTCGATGAAGCTTTCTTT. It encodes CASSEGQGVDEAFF.

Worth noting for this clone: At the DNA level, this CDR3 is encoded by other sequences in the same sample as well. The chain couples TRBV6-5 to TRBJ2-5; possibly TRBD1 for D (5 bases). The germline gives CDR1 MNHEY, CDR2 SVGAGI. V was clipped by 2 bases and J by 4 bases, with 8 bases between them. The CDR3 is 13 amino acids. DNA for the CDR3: TGTGCCAGCAGTTACAGGGGCTTAGAGACCCAGTACTTC. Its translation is CASSYRGLETQYF.

The CDR3 DNA sequence: TGCGCCAGCAGCTTGAGGGCTAGCGGGGGGGCAAAAGATACGCAGTATTTT. This encodes CASSLRASGGAKDTQYF. The chain links TRBV5-1 to TRBJ2-3; 12 bases agree with TRBD2. Per germline, CDR1 SGHRS and CDR2 YFSETQ. J was trimmed by 5 bases and V by 1 base; bases with no gene match: 8. This CDR3 has 17 residues.

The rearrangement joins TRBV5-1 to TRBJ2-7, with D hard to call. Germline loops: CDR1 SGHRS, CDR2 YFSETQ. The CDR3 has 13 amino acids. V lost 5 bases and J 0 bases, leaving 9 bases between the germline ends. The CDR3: CASRPTSSYEQYF. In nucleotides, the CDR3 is TGCGCCAGCAGACCCACGAGCTCCTACGAGCAGTACTTC.

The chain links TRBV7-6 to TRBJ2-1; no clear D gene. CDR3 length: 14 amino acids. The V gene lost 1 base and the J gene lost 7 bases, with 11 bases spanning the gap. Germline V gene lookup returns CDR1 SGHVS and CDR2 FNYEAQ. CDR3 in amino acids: CASSLETAGNEQFF. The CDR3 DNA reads TGTGCCAGCAGCTTAGAGACGGCCGGGAATGAGCAGTTCTTC.

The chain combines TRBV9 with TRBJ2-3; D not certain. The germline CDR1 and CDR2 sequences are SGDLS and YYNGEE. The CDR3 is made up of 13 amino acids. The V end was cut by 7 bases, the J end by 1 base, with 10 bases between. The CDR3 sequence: CASSELGTDTQYF. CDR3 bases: TGTGCCAGCTCGGAGCTGGGCACAGATACGCAGTATTTT.

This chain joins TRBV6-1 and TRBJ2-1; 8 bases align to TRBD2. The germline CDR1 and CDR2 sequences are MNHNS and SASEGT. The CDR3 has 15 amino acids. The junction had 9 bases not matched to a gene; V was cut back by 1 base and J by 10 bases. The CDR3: CASSEEHGLAWEQFF. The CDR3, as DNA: TGTGCCAGCAGTGAAGAACACGGACTAGCATGGGAGCAGTTCTTC.